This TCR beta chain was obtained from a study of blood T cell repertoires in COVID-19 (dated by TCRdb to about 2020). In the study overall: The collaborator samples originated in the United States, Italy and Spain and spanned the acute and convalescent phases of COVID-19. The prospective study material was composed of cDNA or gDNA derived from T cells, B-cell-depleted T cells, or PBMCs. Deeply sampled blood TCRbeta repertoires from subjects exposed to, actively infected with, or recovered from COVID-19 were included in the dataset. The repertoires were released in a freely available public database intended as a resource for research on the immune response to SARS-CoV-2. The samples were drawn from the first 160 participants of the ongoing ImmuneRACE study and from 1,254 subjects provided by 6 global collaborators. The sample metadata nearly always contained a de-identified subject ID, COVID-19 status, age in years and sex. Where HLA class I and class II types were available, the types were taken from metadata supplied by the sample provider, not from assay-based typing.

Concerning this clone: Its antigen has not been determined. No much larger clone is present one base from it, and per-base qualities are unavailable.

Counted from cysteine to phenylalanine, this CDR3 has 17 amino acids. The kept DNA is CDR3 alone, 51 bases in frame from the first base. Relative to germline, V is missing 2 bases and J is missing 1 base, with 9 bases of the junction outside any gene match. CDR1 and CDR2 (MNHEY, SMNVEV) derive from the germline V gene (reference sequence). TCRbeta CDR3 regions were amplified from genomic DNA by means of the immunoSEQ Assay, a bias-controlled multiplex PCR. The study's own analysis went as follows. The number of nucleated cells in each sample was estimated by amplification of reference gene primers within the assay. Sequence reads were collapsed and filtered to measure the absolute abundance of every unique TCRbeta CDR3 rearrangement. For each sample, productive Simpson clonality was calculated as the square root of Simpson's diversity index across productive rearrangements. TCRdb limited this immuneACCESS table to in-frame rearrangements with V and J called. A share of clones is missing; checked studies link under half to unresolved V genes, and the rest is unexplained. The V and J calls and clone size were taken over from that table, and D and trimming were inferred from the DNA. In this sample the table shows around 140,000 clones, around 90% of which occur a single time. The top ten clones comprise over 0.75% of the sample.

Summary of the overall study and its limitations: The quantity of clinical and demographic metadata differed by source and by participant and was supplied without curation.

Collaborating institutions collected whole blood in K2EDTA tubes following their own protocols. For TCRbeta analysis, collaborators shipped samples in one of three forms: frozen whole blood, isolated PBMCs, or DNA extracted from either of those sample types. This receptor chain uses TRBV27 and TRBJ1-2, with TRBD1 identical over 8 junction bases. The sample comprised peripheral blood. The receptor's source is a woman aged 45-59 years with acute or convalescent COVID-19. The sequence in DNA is TGTGCCAGCAGTTTAGCGACAGGGGCCCTTTTTAACTATGGCTACACCTTC. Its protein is CASSLATGALFNYGYTF.